This entry lists 10 T cell receptor beta chains sequenced from one sample in a study of cytomegalovirus exposure and HLA in healthy donors. Researchers ran the PCR with 60 Vbeta and 13 Jbeta primers. The data were produced by immunoSEQ multiplex PCR, yet TCRdb's version contains in-frame clones alone and is incomplete. This sample has approximately 100,000 clones, with 80% to 90% found just once. Sequenced input: PBMCs. Receptors were obtained from a middle-aged man in good health and CMV-seronegative.

A few counts support this clone. The rearrangement links TRBV7-8 to TRBJ1-3; D gene unclear. CDR3 length: 15 amino acids. The V gene lost 3 bases and the J gene lost 0 bases, with 9 bases spanning the gap. Germline-derived CDR1 and CDR2 are SGHVS and FQNEAQ. CDR3 bases: TGTGCCAGCAGCTTCGGGGAGCCCTCTGGAAACACCATATATTTT. This sequence encodes CASSFGEPSGNTIYF.

The chain joins TRBV18 to TRBJ2-2; 7 positions agree with TRBD1. From germline, CDR1 is KGHSH and CDR2 LQKENI. After removal of 3 bases from V and 7 bases from J, the junction contained 8 bases not matched to a gene. The CDR3 covers 15 residues. CDR3 residues: CASSPLQGSGGELFF. In DNA, the CDR3 is TGTGCCAGCTCACCTTTACAGGGGAGCGGCGGGGAGCTGTTTTTT.

J is TRBJ1-1 and V is TRBV5-1; the D gene is possibly TRBD1 (6 bases). Germline V gene data show CDR1 as SGHRS and CDR2 as YFSETQ. There are 14 residues in the CDR3. V lost 5 bases and J 5 bases, leaving 16 bases between the germline ends. CDR3 amino acids: CASRPPGQRTEAFF. For the CDR3, the DNA is TGCGCCAGCAGACCACCCGGACAGAGAACTGAAGCTTTCTTT.

Regarding this clone: Other DNA sequences in this specimen translate into the identical CDR3. This chain uses TRBV5-4 with TRBJ1-2; 9 nucleotides agree with TRBD1. There are 13 residues in the CDR3. Germline CDR1 SGHNT, CDR2 YYREEE (reference sequence). With 4 bases clipped from V and 8 bases from J, the junction kept 6 bases outside the gene matches. The CDR3 nucleotides are TGTGCCAGCAGCCTACAGGGGGCAGGAGGCTACACCTTC. It encodes CASSLQGAGGYTF.

The chain employs TRBV4-2 and TRBJ1-6, with 7 bases lining up with TRBD1. The CDR3 is 15 amino acids. Trimming took 1 base from V and 11 from J; bases not matched to a gene: 8. The V gene's germline CDR1 is LGHNA and CDR2 YNFKEQ. The DNA of the CDR3 is TGTGCCAGCAGCCAAGCCAGACAGGGTAGGCCACCCCTCCACTTT. It encodes CASSQARQGRPPLHF.

The chain links TRBV5-1 to TRBJ1-1; D is ambiguous. This CDR3 contains 15 residues. In germline, CDR1 is SGHRS, CDR2 YFSETQ. Deletions cut 0 bases from V and 5 bases from J, with 14 bases between. DNA of the CDR3: TGCGCCAGCAGCTTGGGCTCACCCCAGGTGACTGAAGCTTTCTTT. Protein: CASSLGSPQVTEAFF.

This chain links TRBV7-3 with TRBJ2-7; 8 nucleotides match TRBD1. From germline, CDR1 is SGHTA and CDR2 FQGTGA. The V gene end was trimmed by 5 bases and the J gene end by 3 bases; junction bases not matched to a gene: 3. There are 13 residues in the CDR3. CDR3 sequence reads: CASSATGGYEQYF. The DNA for the CDR3 is TGTGCCAGCAGCGCTACAGGGGGCTACGAGCAGTACTTC.

With respect to this clone: At the DNA level, this CDR3 is encoded by other sequences in the same sample as well. The CDR3 DNA is TGTGCCAGCAGCTTAGTCCAGCAAGAGACCCAGTACTTC. It translates to CASSLVQQETQYF. J is TRBJ2-5 and V is TRBV7-2; the D is unclear. Germline V gives CDR1 SGHTA, CDR2 FQGNSA. This CDR3 is built from 13 residues. V lost 1 base and J 2 bases, leaving 5 bases between the germline ends.

The V and J genes are TRBV11-2 and TRBJ2-5; 8 bases are shared with TRBD2. Germline trimming cut 5 bases from V and 5 bases from J; bases unmatched to any gene: 13. The CDR3 is 16 residues long. CDR1 and CDR2 (germline): SGHAT, FQNNGV. The CDR3 DNA follows: TGTGCCAGCAGCGGTCCCCGGGGGGGTCGGGGGGAGACCCAGTACTTC. Its translation: CASSGPRGGRGETQYF.

The chain joins TRBV18 to TRBJ2-7, with 8 positions matching TRBD1. After removal of 6 bases from V and 6 bases from J, the junction contained 13 bases not matched to a gene. This CDR3 contains 15 residues. Germline lookup yields CDR1 KGHSH and CDR2 LQKENI. This chain's CDR3 is CASSRSGTGVREQYF. CDR3 bases: TGTGCCAGCTCGCGATCCGGGACAGGAGTTCGCGAGCAGTACTTC.